The clone carrying this T cell receptor beta chain showed up just a few times. No antigen is known for it. V gave up 1 base and J gave up 6 bases, with 4 bases separating them. The CDR3 length is 12 residues. Germline V CDR1 and CDR2: LGHNA, YSLEER. The sample belongs to a study of T-cell memory formation after mild COVID-19. Study-level points and caveats: Contracting CD4+ clones were located mainly in CM and EM, and CD8+ clones in EMRA.

The TCR alpha and TCR beta cDNA libraries, bearing sample barcodes and UMIs, were generated by 5'RACE using constant-segment primers. TCRdb reprocessed the 5' RACE reads via MiXCR and lists one record per CDR3 protein. The profile shows 220,000 or so distinct CDR3 sequences, just over 9.5% of them singletons. The clonotype was recovered from a man between 18 and 35 years old who had mild COVID-19 (a few samples of this study predate the infection). Cell type and time point are not known. Sequenced: PBMCs or a T cell subset sorted from them (not recorded which). The V gene is TRBV4-3, the J gene TRBJ2-1; D remains ambiguous. The CDR3 is CASSQVANEQFF. CDR3 DNA sequence: TGCGCCAGCAGCCAAGTTGCCAATGAGCAGTTCTTC.